The 24 T cell receptor beta chains given below trace back to one sample, sequenced in a study of cytomegalovirus exposure and HLA in healthy donors. PCR amplification relied on 60 Vbeta primers (plus 13 Jbeta primers). TCRdb keeps only in-frame clones here, not all; method: immunoSEQ multiplex PCR. The table shows approximately 130,000 clones, with about 10% occurring only once. The material sequenced was PBMCs. These receptors all stem from a woman aged 35 to 49 in good health and CMV-seropositive.

The chain links TRBV4-3 to TRBJ2-7; D is possibly TRBD2 (6 bases). Germline CDR1 reads LGHNA; CDR2 reads YSLEER. The CDR3 is 16 amino acids. V dropped 0 bases and J dropped 2 bases, with 14 bases sitting between them. CDR3 protein: CASSQDLSEGPYEQYF. The CDR3 region has the DNA TGCGCCAGCAGCCAAGATCTTTCGGAGGGACCCTACGAGCAGTACTTC.

The chain joins TRBV7-2 to TRBJ2-2, with 7 bases identical to TRBD2. Germline V gives CDR1 SGHTA, CDR2 FQGNSA. The CDR3 runs to 15 residues. Trimming removed 5 bases from V and 6 bases from J; junction bases left unmatched: 9. The CDR3 loop reads CASSGGEGLAGELFF. The CDR3 DNA sequence: TGTGCCAGCAGCGGAGGGGAGGGTTTGGCCGGGGAGCTGTTTTTT.

In the case of this clone: At the DNA level, this CDR3 is encoded by other sequences in the same sample as well. V is TRBV6-5 and J is TRBJ1-2, with 7 bases identical to TRBD1. The CDR3 consists of 12 residues. After removal of 5 bases from V and 8 bases from J, the junction contained 5 bases not matched to a gene. Germline loops: CDR1 MNHEY, CDR2 SVGAGI. CDR3 sequence: CASSNRGGGYTF. CDR3 nucleotide sequence: TGTGCCAGCAGTAACAGGGGTGGGGGCTACACCTTC.

This clone has a count of ten or more. The chain is built from TRBV6-1 and TRBJ1-1; 7 bases are a match to TRBD1. The CDR3 runs to 13 residues. From germline, CDR1 is MNHNS and CDR2 SASEGT. V gave up 7 bases and J gave up 5 bases; unmatched junction bases: 7. DNA for the CDR3: TGTGCCAGCACCCTGACAGGGAAAACTGAAGCTTTCTTT. Translation: CASTLTGKTEAFF.

This clone showed up just a few times. This CDR3 is CASSSVRGNQPQHF. CDR3 DNA: TGTGCCAGCAGCTCGGTTAGAGGCAATCAGCCCCAGCATTTT. The chain recombines TRBV27 with TRBJ1-5, with no clear D. This CDR3 comprises 14 residues. V was shortened by 6 bases and J by 2 bases, with 11 bases between the two germline ends. Germline CDR1 reads MNHEY; CDR2 reads SMNVEV (reference sequence).

In its sample, this clone was seen a few times. The J gene is TRBJ1-4, the V gene TRBV4-3, with D tentatively TRBD1 (5 bases). There are 16 residues in the CDR3. V was clipped by 0 bases and J by 4 bases, with 12 bases between them. Germline lookup yields CDR1 LGHNA and CDR2 YSLEER. The CDR3 here is CASSQDRDWGNEKLFF. The CDR3 region has the DNA TGCGCCAGCAGCCAAGATCGGGACTGGGGTAATGAAAAACTGTTTTTT.

Concerning this clone itself: The sample holds other DNA sequences that translate to the same CDR3. This chain connects TRBV4-1 to TRBJ1-6, with D uncertain. Trimming pared 0 bases from V and 4 bases from J, leaving 13 bases between. The V gene's germline CDR1 is MGHRA and CDR2 YSYEKL. CDR3 length: 17 residues. Here the CDR3 DNA reads TGCGCCAGCAGCCAAGATTTCGGTTTCTCTTATAATTCACCCCTCCACTTT. Its translation: CASSQDFGFSYNSPLHF.

The V call is TRBV7-2, the J call TRBJ2-2; tentatively, D is TRBD1 (5 bases). This CDR3 contains 14 residues. V lost 5 bases, J lost 1 base, and 8 bases lay in between. The germline V gene has CDR1 SGHTA and CDR2 FQGNSA. CDR3 DNA sequence: TGTGCCAGCAGCCCCGACAGGAACACCGGGGAGCTGTTTTTT. Its protein product is CASSPDRNTGELFF.

The table lists this clone with a few counts. The rearrangement joins TRBV2 to TRBJ2-7; 8 bases fit TRBD1. V shed 6 bases and J 7 bases; nucleotides not matched to a gene: 11. Germline V gives CDR1 SNHLY, CDR2 FYNNEI. The CDR3 is 14 amino acids. DNA for the CDR3: TGTGCCAGCAGACTTTTGACAGGGGCTCGAGAGCAGTACTTC. Its protein product is CASRLLTGAREQYF. The variable domain in full, completed from reference TRBV2 and TRBJ2-7, reads EPEVTQTPSHQVTQMGQEVILRCVPISNHLYFYWYRQILGQKVEFLVSFYNNEISEKSEIFDDQFSVERPDGSNFTLKIRSTKLEDSAMYFCASRLLTGAREQYFGPGTRLTVT.

J is TRBJ1-5 and V is TRBV2, with TRBD1 as a possible D gene (6 bases). CDR3 size: 14 residues. The V gene's germline CDR1 is SNHLY and CDR2 FYNNEI. Trimming took 5 bases from V and 0 from J, leaving 8 bases between them. CDR3 in amino acids: CASSKGVSNQPQHF. CDR3 DNA sequence: TGTGCCAGCAGTAAGGGGGTTAGCAATCAGCCCCAGCATTTT. Full variable domain (missing parts from reference TRBV2 and TRBJ1-5): EPEVTQTPSHQVTQMGQEVILRCVPISNHLYFYWYRQILGQKVEFLVSFYNNEISEKSEIFDDQFSVERPDGSNFTLKIRSTKLEDSAMYFCASSKGVSNQPQHFGDGTRLSIL.

This clone turned up a few times. This chain links TRBV29-1 with TRBJ2-1; D possibly corresponds to TRBD2 (6 bases). V was shortened by 4 bases and J by 7 bases, with 17 bases between the two germline ends. CDR1 is SQVTM and CDR2 is ANQGSEA in the germline V gene. The CDR3 extends over 14 amino acids. Here the CDR3 DNA reads TGCAGCGTTGTGGAGGGGAATATAGGTAATGAGCAGTTCTTC. Protein: CSVVEGNIGNEQFF.

This clone was seen a few times. This sequence joins TRBV27 and TRBJ2-4; 9 bases agree with TRBD1. J gave up 4 bases and V 4 bases, and 8 bases lay outside the gene matches. The CDR3 runs 16 residues. Germline lookup yields CDR1 MNHEY and CDR2 SMNVEV (reference sequence). CDR3 protein: CASSYTGGGLKNIQYF. CDR3 sequence (DNA): TGTGCCAGCAGTTATACAGGGGGCGGCTTGAAAAACATTCAGTACTTC.

The chain has TRBV7-2 and TRBJ2-1; D uncertain. CDR1 SGHTA and CDR2 FQGNSA come from the germline V gene. Trimming removed 1 base from V and 0 bases from J, with 10 bases in between. This CDR3 is 16 amino acids long. CDR3 loop: CASSLGGPSSYNEQFF. The CDR3 DNA sequence: TGTGCCAGCAGCTTAGGAGGCCCGAGCTCCTACAATGAGCAGTTCTTC.

CDR3 sequence (DNA): TGTGCCATCAGTGAGAGGTGGGACATCAATCAGCCCCAGCATTTT. This codes for CAISERWDINQPQHF. V usage is TRBV10-3 and J usage is TRBJ1-5, with D possibly being TRBD1 (6 bases). The CDR3 is made up of 15 amino acids. V was clipped by 2 bases and J by 3 bases, with 11 bases between them. Germline V gene data show CDR1 as ENHRY and CDR2 as SYGVKD.

This chain links TRBV27 with TRBJ2-1, with 13 bases that match TRBD2. The CDR3 is made up of 14 amino acids. With 10 bases clipped from V and 11 bases from J, the junction kept 11 bases outside the gene matches. The germline V gene encodes CDR1 MNHEY and CDR2 SMNVEV (reference sequence). The CDR3 sequence: CATPGLAGVRQQFF. The CDR3 DNA reads TGTGCCACCCCTGGACTAGCGGGGGTTCGTCAGCAGTTCTTC.

The chain employs TRBV6-1 and TRBJ2-2, with TRBD1 matching over 10 bases. The CDR3 is 15 residues long. Germline assignment: CDR1 MNHNS and CDR2 SASEGT. Trimming removed 4 bases from V and 4 bases from J; junction bases left unmatched: 3. CDR3 residues: CASSGQGAFTGELFF. CDR3 DNA: TGTGCCAGCAGTGGACAGGGGGCTTTCACCGGGGAGCTGTTTTTT.

The CDR3 coding sequence is TGTGCCAGCAGTGAATGGAGTAGCGGGGTACTAAGTGATTGGGATACGCAGTATTTT. It is translated as CASSEWSSGVLSDWDTQYF. This chain links TRBV2 with TRBJ2-3, with 8 positions matching TRBD2. Germline CDR1 is SNHLY and CDR2 is FYNNEI. V lost 2 bases and J lost 6; bases outside the gene matches: 19. The CDR3 consists of 19 residues.

The chain recombines TRBV7-2 with TRBJ2-1; weak D call: TRBD2 (6 bases). The CDR3 consists of 13 residues. Germline V lookup: CDR1 SGHTA, CDR2 FQGNSA. Trimming pared 1 base from V and 8 bases from J, leaving 9 bases between. The CDR3 protein is CASSLGGVDEQFF. The CDR3 DNA follows: TGTGCCAGCAGCTTAGGCGGGGTGGATGAGCAGTTCTTC.

This clone was detected only a few times. The V and J genes are TRBV5-1 and TRBJ2-2; the D gene is possibly TRBD2 (5 bases). V lost 0 bases and J lost 4, with 13 bases in between. The germline V gene has CDR1 SGHRS and CDR2 YFSETQ. The CDR3 is 16 amino acids. In DNA, the CDR3 is TGCGCCAGCAGCTTGGTTATGTCAGGAGGCACCGGGGAGCTGTTTTTT. Translated: CASSLVMSGGTGELFF.

The gene calls are TRBV6-5 and TRBJ2-1, with TRBD2 matching over 7 bases. V shed 7 bases, J shed 3 bases, and the junction held 0 bases outside the gene matches. Germline CDR1 reads MNHEY; CDR2 reads SVGAGI. CDR3 length: 12 residues. DNA of the CDR3: TGTGCCAGCAAGCGGGGCTACAATGAGCAGTTCTTC. Protein: CASKRGYNEQFF.

The table lists this clone with a few counts. Other nucleotide sequences from this sample produce the same CDR3. This chain joins TRBV2 and TRBJ1-2; D unclear. This CDR3 contains 16 residues. Trimming shortened V by 2 bases and J by 0 bases, and 13 bases separated the two germline ends. Looked up from germline, CDR1 is SNHLY and CDR2 is FYNNEI. This chain's CDR3 is CASSELYSQSNYGYTF. The CDR3 DNA reads as TGTGCCAGCAGTGAACTGTACAGCCAATCTAACTATGGCTACACCTTC. The full variable domain, rest sourced from reference TRBV2 and TRBJ1-2, is EPEVTQTPSHQVTQMGQEVILRCVPISNHLYFYWYRQILGQKVEFLVSFYNNEISEKSEIFDDQFSVERPDGSNFTLKIRSTKLEDSAMYFCASSELYSQSNYGYTFGSGTRLTVV.

A few counts support this clone. The chain joins TRBV2 to TRBJ2-7; unclear D gene. This CDR3 is built from 11 residues. CDR1 and CDR2 (germline): SNHLY, FYNNEI. V lost 8 bases, J lost 7 bases, and 12 bases lay in between. CDR3 in amino acids: CASAEVREQYF. In DNA form, the CDR3 reads TGTGCCAGCGCTGAAGTACGGGAGCAGTACTTC.

This clone was observed a few times. The chain joins TRBV27 to TRBJ1-5; 7 nucleotides match TRBD1. Trimming cost V 5 bases and J 4 bases; bases outside gene matches: 5. Germline V gives CDR1 MNHEY, CDR2 SMNVEV (reference sequence). This CDR3 region has 14 residues. The CDR3 coding sequence is TGTGCCAGCAGTCTGACAGGGCCTAATCAGCCCCAGCATTTT. Its protein product is CASSLTGPNQPQHF.

This clone turned up a few times. This chain links TRBV6-1 with TRBJ1-2; 9 bases agree with TRBD1. The CDR3 is made up of 12 amino acids. CDR1 and CDR2 from the germline V gene are MNHNS and SASEGT. V shed 7 bases and J 6 bases; nucleotides not matched to a gene: 3. The chain's CDR3 is CASTRTGDGYTF. For the CDR3, the DNA is TGTGCCAGCACACGGACAGGGGATGGCTACACCTTC.